The rows below give T cell receptor beta chains drawn from one sample of a study of Graves' ophthalmopathy and Graves' hyperthyroidism. MiXCR, run by TCRdb on the multiplex PCR reads, gives a single entry per CDR3 protein. This sample yields more than 300,000 distinct CDR3 sequences, of which over 15% are seen a single time; approximately 7% belongs to the top ten. Sequencing was performed on peripheral blood. Receptors were obtained from a woman aged 18-30 years with stable Graves' hyperthyroidism. Both conserved end residues are part of each CDR3. The D gene is left open where the match is weak. Not every row has a clone size; where given, it reads once, few, many or a size class.

D gene	V gene	clone size	J gene	CDR3 DNA	CDR3 protein
NA	TRBV15	many	TRBJ2-7	TGTGCCACCAGCAGAGTGGAGATCTCCGAGCAGTACTTC	CATSRVEISEQYF
NA	TRBV4-2	NA	TRBJ2-7	TGTGCCAGCAGCCAAGAAGAGAGGCTAGGCTACGAGCAGTACTTC	CASSQEERLGYEQYF
TRBD1	TRBV2	NA	TRBJ2-5	TGTGCCAGCAGTGAAGCGCGTGACAGGGGCGAGACCCAGTACTTC	CASSEARDRGETQYF
NA	TRBV3-1	once	TRBJ2-5	TGTGCCAGCGGCCAAGAGGTATTGGGAGAGACCCAGTACTTC	CASGQEVLGETQYF
NA	TRBV11-2	many	TRBJ1-1	TGTGCCAGCAGCTCGGACCGGAGAGGGAGTATGAACACTGAAGCTTTCTTT	CASSSDRRGSMNTEAFF
NA	TRBV7-2	many	TRBJ1-2	TGTGCCAGCAGCTTAGAAAGGGGGAAGGGCGGCTACACCTTC	CASSLERGKGGYTF
NA	TRBV19	many	TRBJ1-1	TGTGCCAGTAGTAAACGAGGGGGGCCAGGCGTCACTGAAGCTTTCTTT	CASSKRGGPGVTEAFF
NA	TRBV27	many	TRBJ1-5	TGTGCCAGCAGTCCCCGAAGGAATAGCAATCAGCCCCAGCATTTT	CASSPRRNSNQPQHF
NA	TRBV7-8	few	TRBJ2-2	TGTGCCAGCAGCTTACTTGGGAACAGGGTGGCCCCCGGGGAGCTGTTTTTT	CASSLLGNRVAPGELFF
NA	TRBV9	NA	TRBJ1-3	TGTGCCAGCAGCGTAGTAGACGGCCACTCTGGAAACACCATATATTTT	CASSVVDGHSGNTIYF
NA	TRBV11-1	few	TRBJ1-4	TGTGCCAGCAGCTTAGGGGAAGTGGGTAATGAAAAACTGTTTTTT	CASSLGEVGNEKLFF
NA	TRBV12-3/TRBV12-4	many	TRBJ1-1	TGTGCCAGCAGTCTCTCGACGACTGGAGCTTTCTTT	CASSLSTTGAFF
TRBD2	TRBV5-1	few	TRBJ2-7	TGCGCCAGCAGCCAAAACATAGCGGGCCAAAGCTCCTACGAGCAGTACTTC	CASSQNIAGQSSYEQYF
NA	TRBV7-9	many	TRBJ1-3	TGTGCCAGCAGCCCCCCTGGGTACGCTGGAAACACCATATATTTT	CASSPPGYAGNTIYF
TRBD1	TRBV24-1	many	TRBJ2-5	TGTGCCACCAGTGATGCCGGGACAGGGAAAGAGACCCAGTACTTC	CATSDAGTGKETQYF
NA	TRBV11-2	few	TRBJ2-7	TGTGCCAGCAGCTTAGATCGGCGCTTCACCTACGAGCAGTACTTC	CASSLDRRFTYEQYF
NA	TRBV12-3/TRBV12-4	many	TRBJ1-1	TGTGCCAGCAGTCCAAACCGTCAGGGGAACACTGAAGCTTTCTTT	CASSPNRQGNTEAFF
TRBD1	TRBV24-1	many	TRBJ1-2	TGTGCCACCAGTGACCAGGGACAGCCGTATGGCTACACCTTC	CATSDQGQPYGYTF
NA	TRBV6-1	many	TRBJ1-1	TGTGCCAGCAGGGTGACAGGAAACACTGAAGCTTTCTTT	CASRVTGNTEAFF
TRBD1	TRBV6-5	many	TRBJ1-6	TGTGCCAGCCGGGACAGGGGTGATTCACCCCTCCACTTT	CASRDRGDSPLHF
TRBD2	TRBV7-8	many	TRBJ2-4	TGTGCCAGCAGCTCCAGCGGGGCCGGGGGAAACATTCAGTACTTC	CASSSSGAGGNIQYF
TRBD2	TRBV12-3/TRBV12-4	few	TRBJ2-2	TGTGCCAGCAGTTTCGGGGGGGAGAACACCGGGGAGCTGTTTTTT	CASSFGGENTGELFF
NA	TRBV19	many	TRBJ1-5	TGTGCCAGTAACGCCGGGGGGCGGCTTCCTACTCCACCCCAGCATTTT	CASNAGGRLPTPPQHF
NA	TRBV7-6	many	TRBJ1-5	TGTGCCAGCAGCTTAGAGGGCGGGGGCGGAAGTCAGCCCCAGCATTTT	CASSLEGGGGSQPQHF
NA	TRBV2	many	TRBJ1-5	TGTGCCAGCAAGGGGAGGAAAGGGGATCAGCCCCAGCATTTT	CASKGRKGDQPQHF
NA	TRBV11-2	many	TRBJ1-1	TGTGCCAGCAGCTTAGTATTCAGCAGACTGAACACTGAAGCTTTCTTT	CASSLVFSRLNTEAFF
NA	TRBV6-5	many	TRBJ1-5	TGTGCCAGCAGTTGGGAGGATGGTCAGCCCCAGCATTTT	CASSWEDGQPQHF
NA	TRBV29-1	many	TRBJ2-6	TGCAGCGTCTCACAGGGAATTAGAGGGGCCAACGTCCTGACTTTC	CSVSQGIRGANVLTF
NA	TRBV29-1	many	TRBJ1-5	TGCAGCGTTCAGTCCGGGAGGGATCAGCCCCAGCATTTT	CSVQSGRDQPQHF
TRBD1	TRBV6-2/TRBV6-3	NA	TRBJ2-7	TGTGCCAGCAGTTACTCGACGAGGACAGGGTGGTCCTACGAGCAGTACTTC	CASSYSTRTGWSYEQYF
TRBD2	TRBV28	many	TRBJ2-7	TGTGCCAGCAGCACCAGCGGGGAGGGTCTCGAGCAGTACTTC	CASSTSGEGLEQYF
NA	TRBV12-3/TRBV12-4	many	TRBJ1-2	TGTGCCAGCAGGACCGGGGGGGGAGGCTACACCTTC	CASRTGGGGYTF
TRBD2	TRBV15	many	TRBJ2-7	TGTGCCACCAGCAGCTTTTTGGGGGGGGAGCAGTACTTC	CATSSFLGGEQYF
NA	TRBV6-1	few	TRBJ2-5	TGTGCCAGCAGTCAAGGACAGACCTTCCCTCAGGAGACCCAGTACTTC	CASSQGQTFPQETQYF
NA	TRBV3-1	NA	TRBJ1-1	TGTGCCAGCAGCCCATTGGGAGGCAGGGCGTACACTGAAGCTTTCTTT	CASSPLGGRAYTEAFF
TRBD2	TRBV4-3	NA	TRBJ2-7	TGCGCCAGCAGCCAAGCGTTTCCGAGACTAGCCCCCTACGAGCAGTACTTC	CASSQAFPRLAPYEQYF